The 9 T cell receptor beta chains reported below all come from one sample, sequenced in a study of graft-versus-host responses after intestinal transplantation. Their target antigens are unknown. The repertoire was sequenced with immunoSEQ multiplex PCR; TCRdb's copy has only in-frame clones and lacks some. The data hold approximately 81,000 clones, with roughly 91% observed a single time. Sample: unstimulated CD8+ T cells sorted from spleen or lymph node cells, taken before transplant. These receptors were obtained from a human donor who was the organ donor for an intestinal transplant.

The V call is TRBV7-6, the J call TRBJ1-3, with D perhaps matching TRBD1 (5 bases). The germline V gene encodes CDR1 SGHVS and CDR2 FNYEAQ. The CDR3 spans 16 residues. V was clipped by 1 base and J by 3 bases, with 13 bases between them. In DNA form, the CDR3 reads TGTGCCAGCAGCTTAGAGGCGGCAGGACATGGAAACACCATATATTTT. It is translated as CASSLEAAGHGNTIYF.

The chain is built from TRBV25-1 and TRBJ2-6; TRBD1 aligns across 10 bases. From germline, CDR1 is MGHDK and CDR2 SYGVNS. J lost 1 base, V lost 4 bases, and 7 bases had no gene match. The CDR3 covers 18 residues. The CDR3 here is CASSGWTGGISGANVLTF. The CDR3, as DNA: TGTGCCAGCAGTGGATGGACAGGGGGAATTTCTGGGGCCAACGTCCTGACTTTC. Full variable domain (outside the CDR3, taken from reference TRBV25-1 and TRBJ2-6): EADIYQTPRYLVIGTGKKITLECSQTMGHDKMYWYQQDPGMELHLIHYSYGVNSTEKGDLSSESTVSRIRTEHFPLTLESARPSHTSQYLCASSGWTGGISGANVLTFGAGSRLTVL.

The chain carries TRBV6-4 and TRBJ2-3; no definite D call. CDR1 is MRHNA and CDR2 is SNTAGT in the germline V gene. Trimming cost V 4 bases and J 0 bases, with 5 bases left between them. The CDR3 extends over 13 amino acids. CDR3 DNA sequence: TGTGCCAGCAGTGGGGCTAGCACAGATACGCAGTATTTT. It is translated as CASSGASTDTQYF.

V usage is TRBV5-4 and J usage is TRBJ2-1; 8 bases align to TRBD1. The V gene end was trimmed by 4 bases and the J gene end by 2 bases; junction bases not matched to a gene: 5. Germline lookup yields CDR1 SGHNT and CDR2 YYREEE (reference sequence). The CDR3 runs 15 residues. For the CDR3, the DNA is TGTGCCAGCAGCCCGGACAGGGCCCCCTACAATGAGCAGTTCTTC. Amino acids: CASSPDRAPYNEQFF.

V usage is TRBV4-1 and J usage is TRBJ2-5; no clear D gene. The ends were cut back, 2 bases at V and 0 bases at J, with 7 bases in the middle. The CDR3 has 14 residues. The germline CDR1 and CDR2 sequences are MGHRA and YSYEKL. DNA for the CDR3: TGCGCCAGCAGCCAAACAATGTACCAAGAGACCCAGTACTTC. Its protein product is CASSQTMYQETQYF.

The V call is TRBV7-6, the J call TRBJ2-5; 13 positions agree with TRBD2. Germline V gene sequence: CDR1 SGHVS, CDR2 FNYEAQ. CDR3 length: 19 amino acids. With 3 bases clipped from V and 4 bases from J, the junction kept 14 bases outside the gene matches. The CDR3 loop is CASSFPTSGGANFGETQYF. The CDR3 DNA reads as TGTGCCAGCAGCTTCCCCACTAGCGGGGGGGCAAATTTTGGAGAGACCCAGTACTTC.

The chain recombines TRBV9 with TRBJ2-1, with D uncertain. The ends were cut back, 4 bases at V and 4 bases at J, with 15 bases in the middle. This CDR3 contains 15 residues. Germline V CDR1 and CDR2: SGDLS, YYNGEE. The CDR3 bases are TGTGCCAGCAGCCCGTTCAGGAGCGCATACAATGAGCAGTTCTTC. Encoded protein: CASSPFRSAYNEQFF. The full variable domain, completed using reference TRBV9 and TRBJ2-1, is DSGVTQTPKHLITATGQRVTLRCSPRSGDLSVYWYQQSLDQGLQFLIQYYNGEERAKGNILERFSAQQFPDLHSELNLSSLELGDSALYFCASSPFRSAYNEQFFGPGTRLTVL.

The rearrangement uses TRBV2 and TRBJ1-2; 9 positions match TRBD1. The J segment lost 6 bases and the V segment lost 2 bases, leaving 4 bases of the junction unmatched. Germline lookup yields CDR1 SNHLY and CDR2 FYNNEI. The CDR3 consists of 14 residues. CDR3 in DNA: TGTGCCAGCAGTGAATGGGACAGGGATGATGGCTACACCTTC. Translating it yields CASSEWDRDDGYTF.

CDR3 in amino acids: CASSLVDEQFF. CDR3 DNA: TGTGCCAGCAGCTTGGTGGATGAGCAGTTCTTC. The chain couples TRBV7-2 to TRBJ2-1; D not resolved. The V end was cut by 3 bases, the J end by 8 bases, with 5 bases between. Germline assignment: CDR1 SGHTA and CDR2 FQGNSA. This CDR3 has 11 residues.